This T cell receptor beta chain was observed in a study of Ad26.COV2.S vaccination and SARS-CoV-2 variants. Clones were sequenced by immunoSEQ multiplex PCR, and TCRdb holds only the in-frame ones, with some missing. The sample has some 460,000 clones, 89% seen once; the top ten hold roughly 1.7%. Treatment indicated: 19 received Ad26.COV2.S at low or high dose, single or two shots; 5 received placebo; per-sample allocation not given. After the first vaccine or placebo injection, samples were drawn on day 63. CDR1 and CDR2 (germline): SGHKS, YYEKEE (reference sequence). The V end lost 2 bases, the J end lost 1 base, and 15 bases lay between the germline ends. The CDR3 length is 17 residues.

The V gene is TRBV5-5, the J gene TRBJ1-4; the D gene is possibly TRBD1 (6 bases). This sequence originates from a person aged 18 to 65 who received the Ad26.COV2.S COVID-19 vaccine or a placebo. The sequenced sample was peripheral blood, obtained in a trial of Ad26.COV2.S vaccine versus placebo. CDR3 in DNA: TGTGCCAGCAGCTTTCCGAGGGGGTTGGGAACTAATGAAAAACTGTTTTTT. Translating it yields CASSFPRGLGTNEKLFF. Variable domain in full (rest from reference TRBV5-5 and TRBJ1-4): DAGVTQSPTHLIKTRGQQVTLRCSPISGHKSVSWYQQVLGQGPQFIFQYYEKEERGRGNFPDRFSARQFPNYSSELNVNALLLGDSALYLCASSFPRGLGTNEKLFFGSGTQLSVL.